Listed below are T cell receptor beta chains from one sample, sequenced in a study of cytomegalovirus exposure and HLA in healthy donors. The assay was immunoSEQ multiplex PCR, and TCRdb's table has in-frame clones only and misses some. The profile covers 90,000 to 100,000 clones, with 70% to 80% appearing a single time and 7.7% taken by the ten largest. The sample was PBMCs. Receptors were obtained from a female donor in good health and CMV-seronegative. The CDR3 runs from the conserved cysteine through the conserved F or W. The D gene is left open where the match is weak. Rows give clone size only sometimes, using once, few, many, or a class for an expanded clone.

j_gene	abundance	d_gene	v_gene	CDR3nt	CDR3aa
TRBJ1-2	-	TRBD1	TRBV5-4	TGTGCCAGCAGCTTGTACTTCGTAACAGGGGGAGGGGGCTATGGCTACACCTTC	CASSLYFVTGGGGYGYTF
TRBJ2-7	-	-	TRBV19	TGTGCCAGTAGTATGGCAGGGATGCGGGGCGAGCAGTACTTC	CASSMAGMRGEQYF
TRBJ1-2	-	-	TRBV19	TGTGCCAGTAGTATAGCGACATTTGGTTATGGCTACACCTTC	CASSIATFGYGYTF
TRBJ2-3	few	TRBD2	TRBV4-2	TGTGCCAGCAGCCACACTGGGAATGAACCTAGCGGGAGTTCCCAGTATTTT	CASSHTGNEPSGSSQYF
TRBJ2-4	once	-	TRBV6-5	TGTGCCAGCAGTTATGCGGGGGCCAAAAACATTCAGTACTTC	CASSYAGAKNIQYF
TRBJ2-7	-	TRBD2	TRBV9	TGTGCCAGCAGCGTAGGGTCTAGCGGGATGGTCAACGAGCAGTACTTC	CASSVGSSGMVNEQYF
TRBJ2-6	-	-	TRBV5-1	TGCGCCAGCAGGCGGGGGCAGGATTACGGACTAGACCAAACAAACTCTGGGGCCAACGTCCTGACTTTC	CASRRGQDYGLDQTNSGANVLTF
TRBJ1-2	-	TRBD1	TRBV2	TGTGCCAGCATGGGCCTACAGGGGGCTGCTGGGGGCTACACCTTC	CASMGLQGAAGGYTF
TRBJ2-3	-	TRBD2	TRBV30	TGTGCCTGGAGTGTACCGCCGGGACTAGCGGGAAAAGGACCAGATACGCAGTATTTT	CAWSVPPGLAGKGPDTQYF
TRBJ2-7	-	TRBD2	TRBV18	TGTGCCAGCTCACCGGTACTAGCGGGAGACTACGAGCAGTACTTC	CASSPVLAGDYEQYF
TRBJ1-5	-	-	TRBV7-3	TGTGCCAGCAGCCCGATTCCCCCCTCCTCGTTCTATAGTCAGCCCCAGCATTTT	CASSPIPPSSFYSQPQHF
TRBJ2-5	few	TRBD2	TRBV19	TGTGCCAGTAGTATAGTCGCCACTAGCGGGAATCTTGGGGAGACCCAGTACTTC	CASSIVATSGNLGETQYF
TRBJ2-5	-	TRBD1	TRBV9	TGTGCCAGCAGCGTAGTAGGACAGGGCTTGGAGACCCAGTACTTC	CASSVVGQGLETQYF
TRBJ2-6	-	TRBD1	TRBV25-1	TGTGCCAGCATATTCGGGACAGGGATATCTGGGGCCAACGTCCTGACTTTC	CASIFGTGISGANVLTF
TRBJ2-7	-	-	TRBV7-2	TGTGCCAGCAGCGAGGACAGATCCTCCTACGAGCAGTACTTC	CASSEDRSSYEQYF
TRBJ2-1	-	TRBD2	TRBV5-1	TGCGCCAGCAGCTTCCCCCTAGCGGGGAACAATGAGCAGTTCTTC	CASSFPLAGNNEQFF
TRBJ2-1	-	-	TRBV6-6	TGTGCCAGCGCCCGCGAGAGCTCCTACAATGAGCAGTTCTTC	CASARESSYNEQFF
TRBJ2-3	-	TRBD2	TRBV27	TGTGCCAGCAGTACCACTCTAGCGGCGGGAGATACGCAGTATTTT	CASSTTLAAGDTQYF
TRBJ2-2	-	-	TRBV9	TGTGCCAGCAGCGTTGATGTACTAGTGAACACCGGGGAGCTGTTTTTT	CASSVDVLVNTGELFF
TRBJ2-7	-	TRBD2	TRBV4-3	TGCGCCAGCAGCCAAGACCGGGGGGGCTACGAGCAGTACTTC	CASSQDRGGYEQYF
TRBJ2-4	-	-	TRBV5-4	TGTGCCAGCAGCTTGGCGGTAGTGGGGGGAAACATTCAGTACTTC	CASSLAVVGGNIQYF
TRBJ2-5	few	-	TRBV27	TGTGCCAGCAGTTCTATACAGGGAGAGACCCAGTACTTC	CASSSIQGETQYF
TRBJ2-7	-	-	TRBV7-2	TGTGCCAGCAGTTCCTACCCGGGGTCTTACGAGCAGTACTTC	CASSSYPGSYEQYF
TRBJ1-2	few	TRBD1	TRBV5-5	TGTGCCAGCAGTGCGGACAGGGGACTATATGGCTACACCTTC	CASSADRGLYGYTF
TRBJ2-5	once	-	TRBV27	TGTGCCAGCAGTCTCACACTTGGGACGGGGGAGCAGTACTTC	CASSLTLGTGEQYF
TRBJ1-1	-	-	TRBV7-3	TGTGCCAGCAGCCTGGGGGCCCGGAACACTGAAGCTTTCTTT	CASSLGARNTEAFF
TRBJ2-7	-	TRBD2	TRBV4-3	TGCGCCAGCAGCCAAGAATTAGCGGGAGCTCTATCCTACGAGCAGTACTTC	CASSQELAGALSYEQYF
TRBJ1-4	once	-	TRBV27	TGTGCCAGCAGTCCGGGGAGTACGAATGAAAAACTGTTTTTT	CASSPGSTNEKLFF
TRBJ2-7	-	TRBD1	TRBV30	TGTGCCTGGAACCGGGACAGGGGGGCGTACGAGCAGTACTTC	CAWNRDRGAYEQYF
TRBJ1-2	few	-	TRBV27	TGTGCCAGCAGTTTAGGAGGGTCCTATGGCTACACCTTC	CASSLGGSYGYTF
TRBJ2-7	-	-	TRBV7-9	TGTGCCAGCAGCTTAGACTCCCTCGAGCAGTACTTC	CASSLDSLEQYF
TRBJ2-5	-	TRBD1	TRBV6-6	TGTGCCAGCACCAGGACAGGGGCGAGAGAGACCCAGTACTTC	CASTRTGARETQYF
TRBJ2-7	-	-	TRBV7-3	TGTGCCAGCAGCTTAGCACGAGGGTACGCCTACGAGCAGTACTTC	CASSLARGYAYEQYF
TRBJ2-7	-	-	TRBV6-1	TGTGCCAGCAGTTTGGGGACTCAATACGAGCAGTACTTC	CASSLGTQYEQYF
TRBJ1-4	-	TRBD1	TRBV7-2	TGTGCCAGCGGGGCTGGGACAGGGGGCGGTCCAACTAATGAAAAACTGTTTTTT	CASGAGTGGGPTNEKLFF
TRBJ1-2	-	TRBD1	TRBV30	TGTGCCTGGAGCCTCGCCAGGGACAGAAGCTACACCTTC	CAWSLARDRSYTF
TRBJ1-5	-	TRBD1	TRBV28	TGTGCCAGCAGTCCCTCCGGGACAGGTGATCAGCCCCAGCATTTT	CASSPSGTGDQPQHF
TRBJ2-1	-	TRBD2	TRBV11-2	TGTGCCAGCAGCTTAGGACTAGCGGGAGCTCCTTCTTACAATGAGCAGTTCTTC	CASSLGLAGAPSYNEQFF
TRBJ1-2	-	TRBD1	TRBV28	TGTGCCACTGGACAGGGGGCTAGGTATGGCTACACCTTC	CATGQGARYGYTF
TRBJ1-2	-	-	TRBV9	TGTGCCAGCAGCTCCCCGGGACACCCCAACGCCTTC	CASSSPGHPNAF
TRBJ1-2	-	-	TRBV30	TGTGCCTGGGCACCAACTTTAACTATGGGCTACACCTTC	CAWAPTLTMGYTF
TRBJ2-2	-	-	TRBV30	TGTGCCTGGAGAGCAGGGTCCGGGGAGCTGTTTTTT	CAWRAGSGELFF
TRBJ2-1	few	TRBD2	TRBV7-9	TGTGCCAGCAGCGGCGATGGGCGGGAGAGGGTTGAGCAGTTCTTC	CASSGDGRERVEQFF
TRBJ1-6	-	-	TRBV28	TGTGCCAGCAGTTTACCCGGGGGTTTCAATTCACCCCTCCACTTT	CASSLPGGFNSPLHF
TRBJ2-7	-	TRBD1	TRBV5-4	TGTGCCAGCAGTTCGAGGGACAGGGCCTACGAGCAGTACTTC	CASSSRDRAYEQYF
TRBJ2-3	-	-	TRBV28	TGTGCCAGCAGTTTATATCCTAGCGCAGATACGCAGTATTTT	CASSLYPSADTQYF
TRBJ1-1	-	TRBD1	TRBV15	TGTGCCACCATAGGACAGGATGGGACTGAAGCTTTCTTT	CATIGQDGTEAFF